The T cell receptor (beta chain) under discussion was sequenced for a study of beta chain features in type 1 diabetes. At the level of the study: Over all samples combined, some 110 million sorted cells were examined.

This CDR3 spans 11 amino acids. The germline V gene has CDR1 SQVTM and CDR2 ANQGSEA. Trimming cost V 6 bases and J 6 bases, with 12 bases left between them. The whole isolated RNA underwent reverse transcription, so sequencing captured expressed TCRB transcripts. Average reads for naive, central memory and regulatory T cell samples were several million. TCRdb's copy holds only in-frame clones and misses some; the assay was immunoSEQ multiplex PCR. The sample consists of some 44,000 clones, approximately 56% of them appearing once. The source material was Tregs from blood. The chain joins TRBV29-1 to TRBJ2-7; a possible D gene is TRBD2 (5 bases). This TCR was sampled from a woman between 18 and 30 years old in good health. CDR3 sequence: CSVSAGGEQYF. The CDR3 DNA is TGCAGCGTATCGGCGGGCGGCGAGCAGTACTTC.